This passage covers 15 T cell receptor beta chains from one sample sequenced in a study of blood T cell repertoires in COVID-19 (dated by TCRdb to about 2020). The library relied on the immunoSEQ multiplex PCR assay. TCRdb carries this immuneACCESS record with in-frame sequences only. Its versions omit some clonotypes, under half of them owing to an unresolved V gene in the studies checked, with the rest unexplained. For this sample there are roughly 250,000 clones; around 87% appear just once. The ten biggest clones cover 2.3% of the sample. The source material was peripheral blood. All receptors come from a woman aged 50 to 60 with acute or convalescent COVID-19.

The chain links TRBV18 to TRBJ2-3; 8 bases align to TRBD1. V shed 5 bases and J 4 bases; nucleotides not matched to a gene: 8. Germline CDR1 is KGHSH and CDR2 is LQKENI. This CDR3 is built from 15 residues. CDR3 protein: CASSTGQGGSDTQYF. In DNA, the CDR3 is TGTGCCAGCTCAACCGGACAGGGAGGATCAGATACGCAGTATTTT.

This clone was counted a few times. The V gene is TRBV6-5, the J gene TRBJ1-3; a weak D match, TRBD1 (6 bases). Germline CDR1 is MNHEY and CDR2 is SVGAGI. This CDR3 has 15 residues. The V and J ends lost 7 bases and 0 bases respectively, with 13 bases between them. CDR3 DNA sequence: TGTGCCAGCAAGGCAGGGGCGACCTCTGGAAACACCATATATTTT. Translated: CASKAGATSGNTIYF.

The genes are TRBV28 and TRBJ2-1; TRBD1 is a possible D gene (5 bases). This CDR3 is 18 amino acids long. Germline V gene data show CDR1 as MDHEN and CDR2 as SYDVKM. V lost 4 bases, J lost 3 bases, and 22 bases lay in between. Written as DNA, the CDR3 is TGTGCCAGCAGTTCCCCCCTACAAATCGACAGATTCTACAATGAGCAGTTCTTC. Residues: CASSSPLQIDRFYNEQFF. Variable domain in full (rest from reference TRBV28 and TRBJ2-1): DVKVTQSSRYLVKRTGEKVFLECVQDMDHENMFWYRQDPGLGLRLIYFSYDVKMKEKGDIPEGYSVSREKKERFSLILESASTNQTSMYLCASSSPLQIDRFYNEQFFGPGTRLTVL.

The CDR3 DNA reads as TGCGCCAGCAGTGCTTTCGGACAGCAGATGTACACTGAAGCTTTCTTT. Residues: CASSAFGQQMYTEAFF. The chain is built from TRBV5-1 and TRBJ1-1; possibly TRBD1 for D (6 bases). Between the trimmed V and J ends, which lost 5 bases and 3 bases, there was a span of 20 bases. CDR1 and CDR2 (germline): SGHRS, YFSETQ. The CDR3 spans 16 residues.

J is TRBJ1-4 and V is TRBV27; D unclear. This CDR3 is 12 amino acids long. Germline V gives CDR1 MNHEY, CDR2 SMNVEV (reference sequence). With 5 bases removed from V and 11 bases from J, the gap between germline ends came to 12 bases. CDR3 region: CASSILGGKLFF. As DNA, the CDR3 is TGTGCCAGCAGTATCCTTGGAGGGAAACTGTTTTTT.

The chain is built from TRBV3-1 (or the pseudogene TRBV3-2) and TRBJ2-1, with D unclear. Germline loops: CDR1 LGHDT, CDR2 YNNKEL (reference sequence). The CDR3 length is 14 residues. V lost 4 bases to trimming and J lost 10 bases, with 17 bases between them. The CDR3 nucleotides are TGTGCCAGCAGCCCCAGAACCGGGTCCGGGGAGCAGTTCTTC. Translated: CASSPRTGSGEQFF.

This chain joins TRBV24-1 and TRBJ2-5, with 7 positions matching TRBD2. This CDR3 has 15 amino acids. V lost 6 bases to trimming and J lost 0 bases; unmatched junction nucleotides: 6. CDR1 and CDR2 from the germline V gene are KGHDR and SFDVKD. CDR3 bases: TGTGCCACCAGTTCGGCGGGGGAACACCAAGAGACCCAGTACTTC. Its translation: CATSSAGEHQETQYF.

The chain has TRBV11-2 and TRBJ2-7, with TRBD2 as a possible D gene (6 bases). CDR1 and CDR2 from the germline V gene are SGHAT and FQNNGV. The CDR3 loop spans 13 amino acids. The V end lost 1 base, the J end lost 6 bases, and 10 bases lay between the germline ends. CDR3 sequence (DNA): TGTGCCAGCAGCTTAGCCGGGAGCGGCGAGCAGTACTTC. Translation gives CASSLAGSGEQYF.

On this clone: The identical CDR3 is also encoded by other nucleotide sequences in the sample. The chain employs TRBV28 and TRBJ1-5, with a possible D match to TRBD1 (6 bases). In germline, CDR1 is MDHEN, CDR2 SYDVKM. CDR3 length equals 15 residues. Trimming took off 0 bases at V and 4 bases at J, with 10 bases between the two ends. The CDR3 coding sequence is TGTGCCAGCAGTTTATGGGGGCAGGGGAATCAGCCCCAGCATTTT. It encodes CASSLWGQGNQPQHF.

The chain carries TRBV28 and TRBJ1-2; 8 bases are a match to TRBD1. Trimming removed 6 bases from V and 5 bases from J; junction bases left unmatched: 5. Germline CDR1 is MDHEN and CDR2 is SYDVKM. CDR3 length equals 13 residues. CDR3 sequence: CASSSQGGYGYTF. CDR3 DNA: TGTGCCAGCAGCTCACAGGGGGGGTATGGCTACACCTTC.

The chain combines TRBV4-1 with TRBJ1-2, with D tentatively TRBD1 (5 bases). Trimming took off 8 bases at V and 3 bases at J, with 19 bases between the two ends. The CDR3 totals 15 residues. From germline, CDR1 is MGHRA and CDR2 YSYEKL. CDR3 nucleotide sequence: TGCGCCAGCGGGGGAAGGGGACTGCTGGACTATGGCTACACCTTC. It codes for CASGGRGLLDYGYTF.

CDR3 sequence reads: CATSDSQVPNQPQHF. The CDR3 DNA follows: TGTGCCACCAGTGATTCACAGGTTCCCAATCAGCCCCAGCATTTT. J is TRBJ1-5 and V is TRBV24-1; D perhaps matches TRBD1 (5 bases). The germline CDR1 and CDR2 sequences are KGHDR and SFDVKD. The V gene lost 2 bases and the J gene lost 3 bases, with 10 bases spanning the gap. The CDR3 sequence is 15 residues long.

This chain connects TRBV3-1 (or the pseudogene TRBV3-2) to TRBJ2-5; 7 bases agree with TRBD1. The CDR3 is made up of 16 amino acids. The V gene's germline CDR1 is LGHDT and CDR2 YNNKEL (reference sequence). J was trimmed by 4 bases and V by 4 bases; bases with no gene match: 12. CDR3 loop: CASSPPQMGQRETQYF. The CDR3 nucleotides are TGTGCCAGCAGCCCACCCCAAATGGGACAGAGAGAGACCCAGTACTTC.

CDR3 nucleotide sequence: TGCGCCAGCAAAGACAGCCCTAATGAAAAACTGTTTTTT. Encoded protein: CASKDSPNEKLFF. The genes are TRBV5-1 and TRBJ1-4; TRBD1 is a possible D gene (5 bases). From germline, CDR1 is SGHRS and CDR2 YFSETQ. This CDR3 is built from 13 residues. V shed 6 bases and J shed 3 bases, with 9 bases lying between them.

The gene calls are TRBV7-9 and TRBJ2-7; 9 bases fit TRBD2. The CDR3 is made up of 16 amino acids. J gave up 2 bases and V 5 bases, and 10 bases lay outside the gene matches. Looked up from germline, CDR1 is SEHNR and CDR2 is FQNEAQ (reference sequence). The CDR3 DNA is TGTGCCAGCAGCCCGGAGGCGGGAGGGAATACCTACGAGCAGTACTTC. It yields the protein CASSPEAGGNTYEQYF.